The rows below give T cell receptor beta chains drawn from one sample of a study of cytomegalovirus exposure and HLA in healthy donors. Profiling relied on immunoSEQ multiplex PCR, and the TCRdb table lists in-frame clones only, not all of them. The sample yields some 120,000 clones, about 79% seen once. The specimen sequenced was PBMCs. Receptors originate from a man younger than 30 in good health and CMV-seronegative. The CDR3 runs from the conserved cysteine through the conserved F or W.

V	J	CDR3
TRBV7-6	TRBJ1-5	CASSFIRGGGNQPQHF
TRBV28	TRBJ1-4	CASSRPGVLPTRENEKLFF
TRBV28	TRBJ2-1	CASSATGTGSYNERFF
TRBV18	TRBJ2-5	CASSPAGGETQYF
TRBV21-1	TRBJ1-2	CASSTKASLQSPAYGYTF
TRBV4-1	TRBJ1-3	CASSRYQETTGQSSGNTIYF
TRBV7-3	TRBJ2-3	CASSLRTSGGDTQYF
TRBV9	TRBJ1-2	CASSVALSDGYTF
TRBV5-1	TRBJ2-1	CASKEIGGRAGSYNEQFF
TRBV16	TRBJ1-1	CASSQTSPRGAEAFF
TRBV29-1	TRBJ2-5	CSVERGARETQYF
TRBV7-2	TRBJ1-3	CASSSSGPAGNTIYF
TRBV18	TRBJ2-7	CASVGFSSDEQYF
TRBV7-2	TRBJ2-1	CASIPSTGNVEQFF
TRBV4-2	TRBJ2-5	CASSQDLTVQETQYF
TRBV29-1	TRBJ1-1	CSAAEGDEAFF
TRBV2	TRBJ2-1	CASSNSGRAGWKVSDEQFF
TRBV5-1	TRBJ2-6	CASSWRTSGTSPSGANVLTF
TRBV19	TRBJ2-4	CASSIGPGTVNIQYF
TRBV6-6	TRBJ1-4	CASSPTGGTTNEKLFF
TRBV9	.	CASSAAGTSYEQYF
TRBV11-3	TRBJ2-3	CASSSGLAGPLTDTQYF
TRBV7-9	TRBJ2-1	CASSDKRNPGNERFF
TRBV7-2	TRBJ1-4	CASTQRGGREEKLFF
TRBV6-5	TRBJ2-7	CASSSGRKIPYEQYF
TRBV14	TRBJ2-3	CASSQDGRGEGTDTQYF
TRBV27	TRBJ1-1	CASNRGQLDTEAFF
TRBV4-1	TRBJ1-6	CASSHEHAGLSSYNSPLHF
TRBV11-2	TRBJ1-1	CASSLWTPRDTEAFF
TRBV6-5	TRBJ1-4	CASSYGGTGYEKLFF